This TCR beta chain appears in the sequencing data of a study of cytomegalovirus exposure and HLA in healthy donors. Study-level findings and limits: Analyzed later, most CMV-associated TCR beta chains appeared HLA-restricted. After further analysis at a later stage, around 17,000 TCR beta sequences were associated with HLA alleles at 0.05 false discovery rate.

CDR1 is MDHEN and CDR2 is SYDVKM in the germline V gene. V shed 5 bases and J 7 bases; nucleotides not matched to a gene: 6. This CDR3 contains 14 residues. A remark on this clone: The antigen remains undetermined.

Use of 60 Vbeta and 13 Jbeta primers characterized the PCR. The protocol was immunoSEQ multiplex PCR, while the TCRdb copy is restricted to in-frame clones and leaves out a portion. The sample holds under 200,000 clones; around 90% are singletons and the top ten take less than 1.3%. The sequence was obtained from a boy between 2 and 10 years old in good health and CMV-seronegative. What was sequenced was PBMCs. The chain is built from TRBV28 and TRBJ1-5, with 9 bases identical to TRBD1. The CDR3 DNA reads TGTGCCAGCAGTGACAGGGGGGAAACGCAGCCCCAGCATTTT. Amino acid sequence: CASSDRGETQPQHF.